This T cell receptor beta chain was sequenced in a study of blood T cell repertoires in COVID-19. The table came from immunoSEQ multiplex PCR; TCRdb's copy has only in-frame clones and leaves some out. The table has 140,000 or so clones, roughly 84% seen once. Germline V gene sequence: CDR1 LGHNA, CDR2 YSLEER. The CDR3 extends over 17 amino acids. Trimming stripped 1 base from V and 4 bases from J, with 19 bases between. The sequence derives from a human donor with acute or convalescent COVID-19. The donor label of this sample is uncertain. The sample was peripheral blood. This chain uses TRBV4-3 with TRBJ1-2; D not certain. DNA of the CDR3: TGCGCCAGCAGCCAAGTCGACCAGGCGCTCGTGGGCTATGGCTACACCTTC. It codes for CASSQVDQALVGYGYTF.